A single TCR beta chain is shown here with its context. What this receptor recognizes is not known. No base qualities exist here, and no much larger clone lies one base off it. The data were obtained in a study of response to subunit inactivated influenza vaccine listed by TCRdb under 2018. Background for the entire study: Deep quantitative profiling of the T cell receptor repertoire was used in the study to follow responses to a trivalent subunit inactivated influenza vaccine. Overall study outcomes, separate from this receptor: It was suggested by the authors that each seasonal influenza vaccination may recruit only a limited number of new T cells.

Libraries were prepared through RT-PCR. The instrument was an Illumina HiSeq 2500. The public reads were reprocessed in TCRdb via fastp at Q25 and MiXCR, keeping in-frame beta chains. CDR3 protein sequences are deduplicated, and each keeps its most common genes and DNA. Within this sample are hundreds of thousands of distinct CDR3 sequences, with 11% to 15% of them counted one time only. 6% to 9.5% of the sample rests with the top ten. Sequences were derived from PBMCs from blood, sampled 14 days before vaccination. The receptor was isolated from a man in his fifties who received an inactivated influenza vaccine. Donor details come from another sample of the same person, matched by shared clones.

The nucleotides read TGCGCCAGCAGCCAAGAACATAAAGGCGCAGTCTTCCAAGAGACCCAGTACTTC. This yields the protein CASSQEHKGAVFQETQYF. The chain employs TRBV4-3 and TRBJ2-5; no D gene call is confident. Trimming removed 0 bases from V and 1 base from J, leaving 18 bases between the germline ends. Spanning cysteine to phenylalanine, the CDR3 consists of 18 amino acids. Only CDR3 DNA is held: 54 bases, read in frame from base 1. The germline V gene provides CDR1 LGHNA and CDR2 YSLEER.